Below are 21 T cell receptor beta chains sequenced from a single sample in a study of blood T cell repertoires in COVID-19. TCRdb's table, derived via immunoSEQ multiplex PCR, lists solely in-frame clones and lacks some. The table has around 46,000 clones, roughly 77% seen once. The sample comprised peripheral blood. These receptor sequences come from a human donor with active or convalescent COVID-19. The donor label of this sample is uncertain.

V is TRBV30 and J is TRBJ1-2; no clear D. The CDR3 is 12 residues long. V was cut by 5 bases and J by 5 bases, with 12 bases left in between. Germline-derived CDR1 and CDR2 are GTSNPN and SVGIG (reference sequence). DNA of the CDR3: TGTGCCTGGTCGGGGTTAGGGTATGGCTACACCTTC. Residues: CAWSGLGYGYTF. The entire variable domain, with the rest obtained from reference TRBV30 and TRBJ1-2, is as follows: SQTIHQWPATLVQPVGSPLSLECTVEGTSNPNLYWYRQAAGRGLQLLFYSVGIGQISSEVPQNLSASRPQDRQFILSSKKLLLSDSGFYLCAWSGLGYGYTFGSGTRLTVV.

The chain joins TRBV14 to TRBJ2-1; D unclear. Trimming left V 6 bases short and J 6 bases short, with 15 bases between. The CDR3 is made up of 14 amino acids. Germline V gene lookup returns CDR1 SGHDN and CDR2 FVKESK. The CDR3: CASSYNRLLNEQFF. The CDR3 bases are TGTGCCAGCAGTTACAACAGATTACTCAATGAGCAGTTCTTC. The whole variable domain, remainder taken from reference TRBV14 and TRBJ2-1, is EAGVTQFPSHSVIEKGQTVTLRCDPISGHDNLYWYRRVMGKEIKFLLHFVKESKQDESGMPNNRFLAERTGGTYSTLKVQPAELEDSGVYFCASSYNRLLNEQFFGPGTRLTVL.

CDR3 sequence: CASSLRLAGEDTQYF. Here the CDR3 DNA reads TGCGCCAGCAGCTTGCGGCTAGCGGGAGAGGATACGCAGTATTTT. This chain links TRBV5-1 with TRBJ2-3; 10 positions agree with TRBD2. Trimming removed 1 base from V and 6 bases from J; junction bases left unmatched: 5. The germline V gene encodes CDR1 SGHRS and CDR2 YFSETQ. The CDR3 spans 15 residues. Drawing the rest from reference TRBV5-1 and TRBJ2-3, the complete variable domain is KAGVTQTPRYLIKTRGQQVTLSCSPISGHRSVSWYQQTPGQGLQFLFEYFSETQRNKGNFPGRFSGRQFSNSRSEMNVSTLELGDSALYLCASSLRLAGEDTQYFGPGTRLTVL.

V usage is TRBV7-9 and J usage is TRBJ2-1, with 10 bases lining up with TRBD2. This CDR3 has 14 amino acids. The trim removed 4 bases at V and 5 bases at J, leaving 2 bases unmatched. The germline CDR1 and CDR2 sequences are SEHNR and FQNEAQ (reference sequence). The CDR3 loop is CASSSGLADNEQFF. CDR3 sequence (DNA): TGTGCCAGCAGCTCCGGACTAGCGGACAATGAGCAGTTCTTC.

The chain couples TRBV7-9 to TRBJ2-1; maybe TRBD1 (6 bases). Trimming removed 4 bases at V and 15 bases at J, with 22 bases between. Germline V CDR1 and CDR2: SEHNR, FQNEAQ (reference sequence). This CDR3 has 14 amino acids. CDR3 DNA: TGTGCCAGCAGCTCCCTGGACAGCCCGCATCTAACGTTCTTC. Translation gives CASSSLDSPHLTFF.

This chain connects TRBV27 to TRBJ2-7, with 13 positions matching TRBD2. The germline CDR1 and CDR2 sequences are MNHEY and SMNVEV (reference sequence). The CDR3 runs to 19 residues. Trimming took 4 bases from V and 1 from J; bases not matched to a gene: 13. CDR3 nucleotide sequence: TGTGCCAGCAGTTCCCCGGGACTAGCGGGATCGGGTGGATCCTACGAGCAGTACTTC. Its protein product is CASSSPGLAGSGGSYEQYF.

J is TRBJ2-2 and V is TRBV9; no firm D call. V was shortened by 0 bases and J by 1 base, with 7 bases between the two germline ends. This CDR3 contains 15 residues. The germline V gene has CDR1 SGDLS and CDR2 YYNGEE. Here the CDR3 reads CASSVGTVNTGELFF. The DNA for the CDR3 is TGTGCCAGCAGCGTAGGAACAGTGAACACCGGGGAGCTGTTTTTT. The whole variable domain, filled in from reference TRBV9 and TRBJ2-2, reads DSGVTQTPKHLITATGQRVTLRCSPRSGDLSVYWYQQSLDQGLQFLIQYYNGEERAKGNILERFSAQQFPDLHSELNLSSLELGDSALYFCASSVGTVNTGELFFGEGSRLTVL.

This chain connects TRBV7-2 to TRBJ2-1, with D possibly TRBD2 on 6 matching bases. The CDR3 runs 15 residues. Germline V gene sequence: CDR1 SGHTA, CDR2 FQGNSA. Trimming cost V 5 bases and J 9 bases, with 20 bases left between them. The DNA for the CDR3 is TGTGCCAGCAGCCAAGCGGGCGGAATGGTAGGTGAGCAGTTCTTC. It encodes CASSQAGGMVGEQFF. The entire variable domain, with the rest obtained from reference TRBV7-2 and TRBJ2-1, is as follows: GAGVSQSPSNKVTEKGKDVELRCDPISGHTALYWYRQSLGQGLEFLIYFQGNSAPDKSGLPSDRFSAERTGGSVSTLTIQRTQQEDSAVYLCASSQAGGMVGEQFFGPGTRLTVL.

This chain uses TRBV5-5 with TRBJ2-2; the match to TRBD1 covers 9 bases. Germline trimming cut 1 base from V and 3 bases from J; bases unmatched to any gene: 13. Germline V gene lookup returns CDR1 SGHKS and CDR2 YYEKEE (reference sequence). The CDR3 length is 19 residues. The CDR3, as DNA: TGTGCCAGCAGCTTGCCGATGGGGACAGGGAAGGGAGACACCGGGGAGCTGTTTTTT. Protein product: CASSLPMGTGKGDTGELFF.

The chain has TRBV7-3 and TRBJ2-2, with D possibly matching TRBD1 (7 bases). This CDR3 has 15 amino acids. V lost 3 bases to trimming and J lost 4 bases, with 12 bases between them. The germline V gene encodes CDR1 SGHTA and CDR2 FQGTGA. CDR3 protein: CASSFQGGGTGELFF. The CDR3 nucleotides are TGTGCCAGCAGCTTCCAGGGGGGTGGCACCGGGGAGCTGTTTTTT.

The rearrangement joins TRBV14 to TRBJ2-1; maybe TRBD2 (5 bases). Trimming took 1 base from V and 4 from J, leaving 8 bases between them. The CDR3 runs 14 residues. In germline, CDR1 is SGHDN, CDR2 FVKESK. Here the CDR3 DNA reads TGTGCCAGCAGCCAAGTAACGGGGTACAATGAGCAGTTCTTC. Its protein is CASSQVTGYNEQFF.

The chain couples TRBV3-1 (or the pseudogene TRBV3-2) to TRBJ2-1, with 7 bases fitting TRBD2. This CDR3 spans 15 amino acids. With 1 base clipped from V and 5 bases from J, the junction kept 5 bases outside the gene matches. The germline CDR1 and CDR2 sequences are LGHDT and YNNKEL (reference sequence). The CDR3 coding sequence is TGTGCCAGCAGCCAAGCGGCGGGAGAGGACAATGAGCAGTTCTTC. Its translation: CASSQAAGEDNEQFF.

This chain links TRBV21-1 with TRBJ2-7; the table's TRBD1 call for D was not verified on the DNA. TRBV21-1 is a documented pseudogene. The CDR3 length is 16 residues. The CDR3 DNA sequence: TGTGCCAGCAGCCCACTTTCGGGACAGAGCTCCTACGAGCAGTACTTC. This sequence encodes CASSPLSGQSSYEQYF.

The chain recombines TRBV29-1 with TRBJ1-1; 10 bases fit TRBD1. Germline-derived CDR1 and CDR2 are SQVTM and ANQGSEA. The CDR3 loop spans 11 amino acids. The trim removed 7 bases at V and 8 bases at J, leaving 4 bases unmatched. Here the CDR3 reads CSGDRGLEAFF. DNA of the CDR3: TGCAGCGGAGACAGGGGGCTGGAAGCTTTCTTT.

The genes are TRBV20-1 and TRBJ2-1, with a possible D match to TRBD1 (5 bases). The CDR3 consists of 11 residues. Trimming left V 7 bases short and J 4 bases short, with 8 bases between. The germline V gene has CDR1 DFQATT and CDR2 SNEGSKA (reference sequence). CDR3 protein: CSEGSYNEQFF. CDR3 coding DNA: TGCAGTGAGGGGTCTTACAATGAGCAGTTCTTC.

Here the CDR3 reads CASSESASGRVEQFF. CDR3 coding DNA: TGCGCCAGCAGTGAGTCGGCTAGCGGGAGGGTGGAGCAGTTCTTC. The rearrangement uses TRBV10-2 and TRBJ2-1, with 12 nucleotides matching TRBD2. The CDR3 is 15 amino acids. V shed 0 bases, J shed 10 bases, and the junction held 4 bases outside the gene matches. CDR1 and CDR2 from the germline V gene are WSHSY and SAAADI.

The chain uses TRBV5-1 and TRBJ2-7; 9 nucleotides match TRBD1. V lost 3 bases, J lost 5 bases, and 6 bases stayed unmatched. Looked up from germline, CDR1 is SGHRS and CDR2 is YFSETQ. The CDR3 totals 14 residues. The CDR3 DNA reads TGCGCCAGCAGCTCGAGGACAGGGGAAGACGAGCAGTACTTC. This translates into CASSSRTGEDEQYF.

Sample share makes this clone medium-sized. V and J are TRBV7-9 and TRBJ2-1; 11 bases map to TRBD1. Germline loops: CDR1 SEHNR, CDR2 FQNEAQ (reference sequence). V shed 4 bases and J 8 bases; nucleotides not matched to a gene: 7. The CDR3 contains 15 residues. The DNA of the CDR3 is TGTGCCAGCAGCTGGGGACAGGGGGAGTTGGATGAGCAGTTCTTC. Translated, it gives CASSWGQGELDEQFF.

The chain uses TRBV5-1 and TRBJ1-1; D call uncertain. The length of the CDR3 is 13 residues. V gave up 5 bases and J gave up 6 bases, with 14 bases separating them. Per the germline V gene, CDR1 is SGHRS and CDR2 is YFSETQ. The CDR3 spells CASSPPAGSEAFF. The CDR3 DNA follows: TGCGCCAGCAGTCCCCCGGCAGGCTCTGAAGCTTTCTTT.

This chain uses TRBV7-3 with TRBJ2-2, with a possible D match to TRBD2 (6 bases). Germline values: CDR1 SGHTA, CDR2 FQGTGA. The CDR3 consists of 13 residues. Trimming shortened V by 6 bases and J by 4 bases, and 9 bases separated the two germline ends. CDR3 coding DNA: TGTGCCAGCAGTCGGGAGAGCACCGGGGAGCTGTTTTTT. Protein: CASSRESTGELFF.

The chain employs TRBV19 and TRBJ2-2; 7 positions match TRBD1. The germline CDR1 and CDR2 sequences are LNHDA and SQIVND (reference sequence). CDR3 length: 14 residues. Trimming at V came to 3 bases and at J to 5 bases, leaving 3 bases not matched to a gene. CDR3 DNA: TGTGCCAGTAGTATCGGGACAGCTACCGGGGAGCTGTTTTTT. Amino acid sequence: CASSIGTATGELFF.